This T cell receptor (beta chain) emerged from a study of T cell repertoires in cytomegalovirus infection (dated by TCRdb to between 2018 and 2020). For context, the study as a whole: Peptide stimulations targeted recently identified HLA-C-restricted CMV epitopes, whose presentation resists viral immunomodulation, together with well-studied HLA-B-restricted epitopes. Donor HLA type was relevant to the analysis, because carriage of CMV infection together with the matching HLA type was indicated by public TCR beta signatures.

The treatment or condition label on this specimen signifies: in vitro stimulation with specific CMV peptide epitopes to enrich CMV-specific T cells. Based on the germline V gene, the CDR1 and CDR2 sequences are MGHRA and YSYEKL. Including cysteine and phenylalanine, the CDR3 has 14 amino acids. The entry retains the CDR3 DNA only, 42 bases that are in frame from base 1. The junction carries 11 bases between V and J, which are trimmed by 1 base and 4 bases respectively. A word on this clonotype: Its binding antigen is unknown. The input lacks base qualities; no much larger clone sits a single base away.

The data were produced on an Illumina HiSeq 1500. The public sequencing data were trimmed at Q25 with fastp and processed into clonotypes with MiXCR by TCRdb, which kept only in-frame beta chains. Each entry is one CDR3 protein sequence, shown with its most common DNA and genes. This sample comprises 700,000 to 850,000 distinct CDR3 sequences, 30% to 35% of them detected only once. Clones ranked in the top ten supply 9.5% to 15% of the sample. Paper-wide results and their limitations: The ex vivo response was dominated by HLA-C-restricted CMV-specific TCR beta clonotypes, which also provided the single most frequent clonotype in two of eight donors. Carriers of CMV infection plus the relevant HLA type were discriminated by the cumulative frequency of public TCR beta family members in the study cohort and in an independent roughly 400-donor cohort.

This material consisted of cultured CD8+ T cells from PBMCs, taken from culture after CMV antigen stimulation. The chain links TRBV4-1 with TRBJ2-7; the D region possibly corresponds to TRBD2 (6 bases align). The TCR was taken from a human donor in good health (CMV status not recorded). Some clones in this sample may be carry-over from other donors' samples. This receptor has the CDR3 CASSQGVGGYEQYF. The nucleotide sequence reads TGCGCCAGCAGCCAAGGGGTCGGGGGATACGAGCAGTACTTC.